This T cell receptor (beta chain) came from a study of control samples from healthy donors and cancer patients. TCRdb's copy holds only in-frame clones and misses some; the assay was immunoSEQ multiplex PCR. The data show almost 90,000 clones, about 83% seen once. This CDR3 is built from 13 residues. With 7 bases removed from V and 5 bases from J, the gap between germline ends came to 11 bases. Germline CDR1 and CDR2: SGHVS and FQNEAQ. This chain uses TRBV7-8 with TRBJ2-2; D ambiguous. This receptor was taken from a middle-aged woman in good health. The material sequenced was blood. The CDR3 DNA is TGTGCCAGCACTCTGGGTGGGACCGGGGAGCTGTTTTTT. Protein sequence: CASTLGGTGELFF.